The 20 T cell receptor beta chains listed next were all sequenced from one sample in a study of cytomegalovirus exposure and HLA in healthy donors (dated 2017 in TCRdb). The library came from the immunoSEQ multiplex PCR assay. The multiplex PCR relied on a mix of 60 forward primers for TCR Vbeta segments and 13 reverse primers for TCR Jbeta segments. TCRdb's version of the immuneACCESS table is confined to in-frame rearrangements and falls short of the full clone set. An unresolved V gene accounts for under half of the shortfall where checked; the remainder is of unknown origin. This sample lists about 160,000 clones; about 80% were detected once. The top ten hold roughly 1.9% of the sample. Sequencing used PBMCs. The receptors originated from a female donor in good health and CMV-seronegative.

V usage is TRBV4-1 and J usage is TRBJ2-7; 12 bases map to TRBD2. V gave up 0 bases and J gave up 0 bases; unmatched junction bases: 6. The CDR3 totals 18 residues. Per germline, CDR1 MGHRA and CDR2 YSYEKL. CDR3 in DNA: TGCGCCAGCAGCCAAGATTCCGGGACTAGCGGGTTCTCCTACGAGCAGTACTTC. Residues: CASSQDSGTSGFSYEQYF.

The chain uses TRBV19 and TRBJ2-7; TRBD1 matches 8 bases. Germline lookup yields CDR1 LNHDA and CDR2 SQIVND (reference sequence). This CDR3 has 14 residues. The trim removed 3 bases at V and 6 bases at J, leaving 7 bases unmatched. DNA for the CDR3: TGTGCCAGTAGTATCCGGACAGGGACGGGCGAGCAGTACTTC. It specifies CASSIRTGTGEQYF.

The J gene is TRBJ1-2, the V gene TRBV5-6; TRBD1 matches at 7 bases. This CDR3 region has 14 residues. V gave up 5 bases and J gave up 4 bases; unmatched junction bases: 8. CDR1 SGHDT and CDR2 YYEEEE come from the germline V gene. DNA of the CDR3: TGTGCCAGCAGTCGCCCCGGGGACAGCTATGGCTACACCTTC. Residues: CASSRPGDSYGYTF.

This clone was detected a few times. CDR3: CASSSNSYEQYF. Here the CDR3 DNA reads TGTGCCAGCAGCTCAAACTCCTACGAGCAGTACTTC. The chain links TRBV7-9 to TRBJ2-7; D unresolved. The CDR3 consists of 12 residues. V lost 4 bases, J lost 0 bases, and 4 bases lay in between. The V gene's germline CDR1 is SEHNR and CDR2 FQNEAQ (reference sequence).

This chain links TRBV2 with TRBJ2-3; tentatively, D is TRBD2 (5 bases). The V gene's germline CDR1 is SNHLY and CDR2 FYNNEI. This CDR3 has 14 amino acids. Trimming stripped 5 bases from V and 1 base from J, with 10 bases between. CDR3 sequence: CASSITRGTDTQYF. For the CDR3, the DNA is TGTGCCAGCAGTATTACTAGAGGCACAGATACGCAGTATTTT.

The chain carries TRBV5-6 and TRBJ2-7, with D possibly matching TRBD2 (6 bases). CDR1 and CDR2 (germline): SGHDT, YYEEEE. Trimming pared 5 bases from V and 2 bases from J, leaving 14 bases between. The CDR3 contains 14 residues. CDR3 region: CASRPRGGPYEQYF. In nucleotides, the CDR3 is TGTGCCAGCAGGCCCCGTGGAGGGCCCTACGAGCAGTACTTC.

The chain is built from TRBV6-5 and TRBJ2-3; the D gene is possibly TRBD1 (6 bases). The V and J ends lost 3 bases and 0 bases respectively, with 10 bases between them. Germline V gene data show CDR1 as MNHEY and CDR2 as SVGAGI. The CDR3 sequence is 15 residues long. CDR3 sequence reads: CASSYAGASTDTQYF. In DNA form, the CDR3 reads TGTGCCAGCAGTTATGCAGGGGCTAGCACAGATACGCAGTATTTT.

This clone was picked up one time. The chain recombines TRBV5-1 with TRBJ2-5, with 8 bases lining up with TRBD2. CDR1 is SGHRS, CDR2 YFSETQ, per germline. The CDR3 contains 17 residues. Trimming cost V 1 base and J 0 bases; bases outside gene matches: 8. As DNA, the CDR3 is TGCGCCAGCAGCTTGTTCGGGGGGGGCTCGGACCAAGAGACCCAGTACTTC. Its translation is CASSLFGGGSDQETQYF. The variable domain in full, completed from reference TRBV5-1 and TRBJ2-5, reads KAGVTQTPRYLIKTRGQQVTLSCSPISGHRSVSWYQQTPGQGLQFLFEYFSETQRNKGNFPGRFSGRQFSNSRSEMNVSTLELGDSALYLCASSLFGGGSDQETQYFGPGTRLLVL.

V is TRBV2 and J is TRBJ1-5; tentative D call: TRBD1 (5 bases). V lost 6 bases and J lost 1, with 13 bases in between. This CDR3 is built from 15 residues. Germline CDR1 SNHLY, CDR2 FYNNEI. This CDR3 reads CASRDIGLSNQPQHF. The CDR3 region has the DNA TGTGCCAGCAGGGACATCGGGTTAAGCAATCAGCCCCAGCATTTT.

The chain joins TRBV10-3 to TRBJ1-1; TRBD1 is a possible D gene (6 bases). V shed 8 bases and J shed 0 bases, with 13 bases lying between them. Germline CDR1 reads ENHRY; CDR2 reads SYGVKD. The CDR3 totals 14 residues. Written as DNA, the CDR3 is TGTGCCATCGGAACCGGGACACTGAACACTGAAGCTTTCTTT. It encodes CAIGTGTLNTEAFF.

This clone has a single count. CDR3 nucleotide sequence: TGTGCCAGCAGCCTGGGACTAGCGGGTGGCTACAATGAGCAGTTCTTC. Translated, it gives CASSLGLAGGYNEQFF. The rearrangement uses TRBV11-2 and TRBJ2-1; 12 positions match TRBD2. Germline CDR1 is SGHAT and CDR2 is FQNNGV. CDR3 length: 16 residues. V was pared by 5 bases and J by 3 bases, with 5 bases of the junction left unmatched.

V and J are TRBV5-3 and TRBJ1-1; TRBD1 matches 8 bases. TRBV5-3 is an ORF; its function is uncertain. V lost 10 bases and J lost 7; bases outside the gene matches: 15. The CDR3 is 14 residues long. CDR3 in amino acids: CAANAPGQGLEAFF. CDR3 bases: TGTGCCGCGAACGCGCCAGGACAGGGCCTTGAAGCTTTCTTT.

This clone was seen only once. V gene TRBV20-1 combines with J gene TRBJ1-4; D not certain. With 6 bases removed from V and 12 bases from J, the gap between germline ends came to 11 bases. Germline CDR1 DFQATT, CDR2 SNEGSKA (reference sequence). This CDR3 spans 10 amino acids. CDR3 in amino acids: CSAHGRELFF. DNA of the CDR3: TGCAGTGCCCATGGGAGGGAACTGTTTTTT.

This clone was recorded once. V gene TRBV11-3 combines with J gene TRBJ2-3; D possibly corresponds to TRBD2 (6 bases). Between the trimmed V and J ends, which lost 5 bases and 11 bases, there was a span of 20 bases. This CDR3 contains 14 residues. From germline, CDR1 is SGHNT and CDR2 YENEEA. CDR3 nucleotide sequence: TGTGCCAGCAGCGCGGCCGGGACTTCTACCCAGCAGTATTTT. Protein sequence: CASSAAGTSTQQYF.

The chain combines TRBV5-1 with TRBJ2-1; D perhaps matches TRBD1 (5 bases). V was shortened by 0 bases and J by 4 bases, with 11 bases between the two germline ends. The CDR3 has 15 residues. Germline V gene data show CDR1 as SGHRS and CDR2 as YFSETQ. CDR3 sequence reads: CASSLADSFYNEQFF. CDR3 DNA sequence: TGCGCCAGCAGCTTGGCCGACAGCTTTTACAATGAGCAGTTCTTC.

The rearrangement links TRBV6-6 to TRBJ2-2, with 7 nucleotides matching TRBD1. This CDR3 contains 14 residues. Losses at the gene ends were 8 bases for V and 4 bases for J; bases not matched to a gene: 7. Germline V gene data show CDR1 as MNHNY and CDR2 as SVGAGI (reference sequence). CDR3 DNA sequence: TGTGCCAGCTCGGAGGACAGGACCACCGGGGAGCTGTTTTTT. Protein: CASSEDRTTGELFF.

The gene calls are TRBV10-3 and TRBJ2-2; possibly TRBD1 for D (6 bases). Trimming removed 6 bases from V and 1 base from J, with 15 bases in between. Germline-derived CDR1 and CDR2 are ENHRY and SYGVKD. The CDR3 loop spans 16 amino acids. CDR3 amino acids: CAISMNSGVNTGELFF. CDR3 coding DNA: TGTGCCATCAGCATGAATTCAGGGGTGAACACCGGGGAGCTGTTTTTT.

V usage is TRBV10-1 and J usage is TRBJ1-2; perhaps TRBD1 as D (5 bases). Germline V gene data show CDR1 as WNHNN and CDR2 as SYGVQD (reference sequence). V was pared by 4 bases and J by 6 bases, with 18 bases between. CDR3 length: 15 amino acids. This CDR3 is CASSAKQFRQNGYTF. The CDR3 coding sequence is TGCGCCAGCAGTGCTAAGCAATTCCGACAGAATGGCTACACCTTC.

This clone has only a few counts. The CDR3 spells CASSAREGCYEQYF. The CDR3 bases are TGTGCCAGCAGTGCGAGGGAGGGGTGCTACGAGCAGTACTTC. This rearrangement joins TRBV21-1 to TRBJ2-7; TRBD2, the table's D call, lacks a check against the DNA. TRBV21-1 corresponds to a pseudogene. The CDR3 has 14 residues.

This chain joins TRBV28 and TRBJ1-3, with D unclear. CDR3 length equals 13 residues. The V and J ends lost 7 bases and 2 bases respectively, with 9 bases between them. Per the germline V gene, CDR1 is MDHEN and CDR2 is SYDVKM. CDR3 in amino acids: CASISSPGNTIYF. The CDR3 DNA is TGTGCCAGCATCTCCTCCCCTGGAAACACCATATATTTT.